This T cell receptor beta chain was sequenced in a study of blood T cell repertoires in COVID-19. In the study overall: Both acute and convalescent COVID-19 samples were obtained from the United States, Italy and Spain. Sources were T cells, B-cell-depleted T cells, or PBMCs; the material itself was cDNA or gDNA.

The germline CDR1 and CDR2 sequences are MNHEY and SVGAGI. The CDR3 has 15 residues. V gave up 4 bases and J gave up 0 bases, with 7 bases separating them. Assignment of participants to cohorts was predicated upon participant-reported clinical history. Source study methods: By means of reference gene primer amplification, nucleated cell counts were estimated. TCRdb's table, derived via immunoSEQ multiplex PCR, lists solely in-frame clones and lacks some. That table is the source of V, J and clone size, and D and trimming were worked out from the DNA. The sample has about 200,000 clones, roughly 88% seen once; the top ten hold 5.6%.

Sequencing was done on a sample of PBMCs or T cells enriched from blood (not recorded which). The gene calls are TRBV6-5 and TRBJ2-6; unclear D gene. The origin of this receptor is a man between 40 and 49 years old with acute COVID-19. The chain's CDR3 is CASSSGYSGANVLTF. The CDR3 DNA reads TGTGCCAGCAGTTCGGGTTACTCTGGGGCCAACGTCCTGACTTTC.